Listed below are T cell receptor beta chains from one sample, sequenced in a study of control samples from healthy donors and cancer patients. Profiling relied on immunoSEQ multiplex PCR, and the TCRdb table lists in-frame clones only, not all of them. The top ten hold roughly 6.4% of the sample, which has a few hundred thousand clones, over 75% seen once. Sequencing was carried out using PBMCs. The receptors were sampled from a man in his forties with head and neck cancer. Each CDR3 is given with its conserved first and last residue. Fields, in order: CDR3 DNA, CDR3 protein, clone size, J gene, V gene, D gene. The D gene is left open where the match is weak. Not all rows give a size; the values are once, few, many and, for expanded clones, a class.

TGTGCCAGCAGTTACCGCAGGGGCCGTGGGTACGAGCAGTACTTC CASSYRRGRGYEQYF once TRBJ2-7 TRBV6-5 NA
TGTGCCAGCAGTGAAGACGATCAGCCCCAGCATTTT CASSEDDQPQHF NA TRBJ1-5 TRBV6-1 NA
TGTGCCACCAGCAGAGGGGCGACAGCGCTGAACACTGAAGCTTTCTTT CATSRGATALNTEAFF NA TRBJ1-1 TRBV15 NA
TGTGCCTGGGGGTTAATCGGGGGCGAGCAGTACTTC CAWGLIGGEQYF NA TRBJ2-7 TRBV30 NA
TGTGCCAGCAGCCAAATGGGACTTACAAACCAAGAGACCCAGTACTTC CASSQMGLTNQETQYF NA TRBJ2-5 TRBV3-1/TRBV3-2 NA
TGTGCCAGCAGTGAGGGGACAGGGATAAGTTCACCCCTCCACTTT CASSEGTGISSPLHF NA TRBJ1-6 TRBV6-1 TRBD1
TGTGCCAGTAGTATAGTTTACCCGGCAGAGCCTGGAAACACCATATATTTT CASSIVYPAEPGNTIYF once TRBJ1-3 TRBV19 NA
TGCGCCAGCAGCCCCGGACTAGCGGGGAGAGCCAAAAACATTCAGTACTTC CASSPGLAGRAKNIQYF NA TRBJ2-4 TRBV5-1 TRBD2
TGTGCCAGCAGCCAACGACGCTCTGGAAACACCATATATTTT CASSQRRSGNTIYF NA TRBJ1-3 TRBV14 NA
TGTGCCAGCAGCACTCTCGGGACAGGGCACTACGAGCAGTACTTC CASSTLGTGHYEQYF NA TRBJ2-7 TRBV5-8 TRBD1
TGTGCCAGCAGTGCCCATTCCGGTCAGCCCCAGCATTTT CASSAHSGQPQHF NA TRBJ1-5 TRBV25-1 NA
TGCGCCAGCAGCCAAGCAGGGGGATACAATGAGCAGTTCTTC CASSQAGGYNEQFF NA TRBJ2-1 TRBV4-3 TRBD1
TGTGCCAGTAGTAACAGCGGGAGCGTGGATGAGCAGTTCTTC CASSNSGSVDEQFF NA TRBJ2-1 TRBV19 TRBD2
TGTGCCAGCAGCCAAGAGGCAGGGCCCATGAACACTGAAGCTTTCTTT CASSQEAGPMNTEAFF NA TRBJ1-1 TRBV3-1/TRBV3-2 NA
TGTGCCTGGCTGACAGGTTATGGTGGCTACACCTTC CAWLTGYGGYTF NA TRBJ1-2 TRBV30 NA
TGCAGCGTTGAAGGAATCAGGACTAGCGGGAGCAATGAGCAGTTCTTC CSVEGIRTSGSNEQFF NA TRBJ2-1 TRBV29-1 TRBD2
TGTGCCAGCAGTTTACCGAGGGGGCTCGGATATGGCTACACCTTC CASSLPRGLGYGYTF NA TRBJ1-2 TRBV28 TRBD1
TGTGCCAGCAGCCCATACACGACAGGGGTTGATGTGAACACTGAAGCTTTCTTT CASSPYTTGVDVNTEAFF NA TRBJ1-1 TRBV3-1/TRBV3-2 TRBD1
TGTGCCAGCAGTTTTACAGCGGGTGTGGGCACAGATACGCAGTATTTT CASSFTAGVGTDTQYF NA TRBJ2-3 TRBV5-8 NA
TGCGCCAGCAGTGAGCTGGCCCAGGGACCCTCAGGGTCACCCCTCCACTTT CASSELAQGPSGSPLHF NA TRBJ1-6 TRBV10-2 NA
TGTGCCAGCAGCGAACAGGGGATGGGTGAAAAACTGTTTTTT CASSEQGMGEKLFF NA TRBJ1-4 TRBV3-1/TRBV3-2 TRBD1
TGCGCCAGCAGTGAATGGCGGGGGAGCACAGATACGCAGTATTTT CASSEWRGSTDTQYF NA TRBJ2-3 TRBV10-1 TRBD2
TGTGCCAGTAGATCATCGGTGAACACTGAAGCTTTCTTT CASRSSVNTEAFF NA TRBJ1-1 TRBV12-3/TRBV12-4 NA
TGTGCCAGCAGCGTAGCTGTAGGACAGGGTATCGGGGAGCTGTTTTTT CASSVAVGQGIGELFF NA TRBJ2-2 TRBV9 TRBD1
TGTGCCAGTAGTACCCAAGAGACCCAGTACTTC CASSTQETQYF NA TRBJ2-5 TRBV19 NA
TGTGCCAGCAGCGCACCTAAGGGACTAGCGGGCACCGGGGAGCTGTTTTTT CASSAPKGLAGTGELFF NA TRBJ2-2 TRBV9 TRBD2
TGTGCCAGCAGTGTAGAGGGTACAGGGGGTGAGCAGTTCTTC CASSVEGTGGEQFF NA TRBJ2-1 TRBV6-4 TRBD1
TGTGCCAGCAGTGTCCTAACAGGGCCTGGAGCCAAAAACATTCAGTACTTC CASSVLTGPGAKNIQYF NA TRBJ2-4 TRBV6-1 NA
TGTGCCACCAGTGATCCGGGACAGGGGAACTACGAGCAGTACTTC CATSDPGQGNYEQYF NA TRBJ2-7 TRBV24-1 TRBD1
TGTGCCATCAGTCCCGGGACTGAACGGAATTCACCCCTCCACTTT CAISPGTERNSPLHF NA TRBJ1-6 TRBV10-3 NA
TGCAGTGCTAGTCATTCGGGTTTTTCGGGACTAGCATTCTACGAGCAGTACTTC CSASHSGFSGLAFYEQYF NA TRBJ2-7 TRBV20-1 TRBD2
TGTGCCAGCAGCCCGGACTCCTACGAGCAGTACTTC CASSPDSYEQYF NA TRBJ2-7 TRBV12-3/TRBV12-4 NA
TGCGCCAGCAGCCATAGCCCAAGGCGGCGAGTCACTGAAGCTTTCTTT CASSHSPRRRVTEAFF NA TRBJ1-1 TRBV4-1 NA
TGTGCCAGCAGCTTGGATGGTTCGGCCGCCGGGGGCTACGAGCAGTACTTC CASSLDGSAAGGYEQYF once TRBJ2-7 TRBV5-8 NA
TGTGCCAGCAGCTTAGTAGCGGGAGTTGGGTCTGGCTACACCTTC CASSLVAGVGSGYTF NA TRBJ1-2 TRBV7-8 NA
TGTGCCAGCAGCAACTGGAAGGCAGGGAAGGGCTACGAGCAGTACTTC CASSNWKAGKGYEQYF NA TRBJ2-7 TRBV21-1 NA
TGTGCCAGCAGCCCCGAAGGCGGGACACCAACGGGAGGCTACACCTTC CASSPEGGTPTGGYTF NA TRBJ1-2 TRBV7-2 NA
TGTGCCAGCAGCTTAGGTGCCAGCGGGGAGGATGAGCAGTTCTTC CASSLGASGEDEQFF NA TRBJ2-1 TRBV7-9 TRBD2
TGTGCCAGCAGCTTATCAGGGAGCGGGAGGGGCGCAGATACGCAGTATTTT CASSLSGSGRGADTQYF once TRBJ2-3 TRBV7-3 TRBD2
TGTGCCAGCAGTCCGGGCAGGGGGCCGTATCAGCCCCAGCATTTT CASSPGRGPYQPQHF NA TRBJ1-5 TRBV28 TRBD1
TGTGCCAGCAGCCCCCCTATGGGATTCACAGATACGCAGTATTTT CASSPPMGFTDTQYF NA TRBJ2-3 TRBV27 NA